This TCR beta chain originates from a study of blood T cell repertoires in COVID-19. In the original workflow: Amplification of reference gene primers provided the estimated nucleated cell counts. Assay used: immunoSEQ multiplex PCR; TCRdb lists only in-frame clones, some missing. V and J calls plus clone size are reproduced from that table; the DNA served to infer D and trimming. The sample lists a few hundred thousand clones, about four fifths occurring once. The CDR3 loop spans 15 amino acids. V was pared by 0 bases and J by 6 bases, with 13 bases between. The germline CDR1 and CDR2 sequences are SGHRS and YFSETQ.

The chain carries TRBV5-1 and TRBJ2-1, with a tentative D call TRBD1 (6 bases). The origin of this receptor is a woman between 50 and 59 years old with acute or convalescent COVID-19. Sequenced material: peripheral blood. Here the CDR3 DNA reads TGCGCCAGCAGCTTGGCTACAGGGAGAGGCAATGAGCAGTTCTTC. It codes for CASSLATGRGNEQFF.